The 18 T cell receptor beta chains reported below all come from one sample, sequenced in a study of control samples from healthy donors and cancer patients. TCRdb keeps only in-frame clones here, not all; method: immunoSEQ multiplex PCR. The sample yields about 160,000 clones, 90% to 95% seen once. The sequencing input was blood. These TCRs come from a man younger than 35 in good health.

The V call is TRBV30, the J call TRBJ1-2; TRBD1 matches 7 bases. The CDR3 sequence is 15 residues long. V trimming: 2 bases; J trimming: 3 bases; junction bases outside the gene matches: 9. Germline CDR1 is GTSNPN and CDR2 is SVGIG (reference sequence). The CDR3 sequence: CAWSRRQGYDYGYTF. The CDR3 DNA reads as TGTGCCTGGAGTAGAAGACAGGGATATGACTATGGCTACACCTTC.

This sequence joins TRBV30 and TRBJ1-1; tentatively, D is TRBD1 (5 bases). V gave up 2 bases and J gave up 1 base, with 14 bases separating them. The CDR3 extends over 15 amino acids. Per germline, CDR1 GTSNPN and CDR2 SVGIG (reference sequence). CDR3 loop: CAWSLYGTTNTEAFF. The CDR3 coding sequence is TGTGCCTGGAGTCTGTATGGGACTACGAACACTGAAGCTTTCTTT.

The CDR3 DNA sequence: TGTGCCAGCAGCTTGAAGCGGGAAACGCTACGCACAGATACGCAGTATTTT. Translating gives CASSLKRETLRTDTQYF. The V call is TRBV5-4, the J call TRBJ2-3, with TRBD2 matching over 7 bases. Germline V gene lookup returns CDR1 SGHNT and CDR2 YYREEE (reference sequence). The CDR3 spans 17 residues. J was trimmed by 1 base and V by 1 base; bases with no gene match: 9.

The CDR3 here is CASSDWTTSGPGEQFF. The CDR3 DNA reads TGTGCCAGTAGTGATTGGACTACCTCCGGGCCGGGTGAGCAGTTCTTC. The rearrangement joins TRBV19 to TRBJ2-1; the D gene is possibly TRBD2 (6 bases). Germline V CDR1 and CDR2: LNHDA, SQIVND (reference sequence). The CDR3 runs 16 residues. The V end was cut by 5 bases, the J end by 9 bases, with 23 bases between. Full variable domain (outside the CDR3, taken from reference TRBV19 and TRBJ2-1): DGGITQSPKYLFRKEGQNVTLSCEQNLNHDAMYWYRQDPGQGLRLIYYSQIVNDFQKGDIAEGYSVSREKKESFPLTVTSAQKNPTAFYLCASSDWTTSGPGEQFFGPGTRLTVL.

The rearrangement uses TRBV28 and TRBJ1-4; D is perhaps TRBD1 (6 bases). Germline V gene data show CDR1 as MDHEN and CDR2 as SYDVKM. The CDR3 totals 14 residues. V was clipped by 3 bases and J by 7 bases, with 12 bases between them. In DNA, the CDR3 is TGTGCCAGCAGTTTGGGGGGCGCCGGTGAAAAACTGTTTTTT. As protein: CASSLGGAGEKLFF. Complete variable domain (other parts from reference TRBV28 and TRBJ1-4): DVKVTQSSRYLVKRTGEKVFLECVQDMDHENMFWYRQDPGLGLRLIYFSYDVKMKEKGDIPEGYSVSREKKERFSLILESASTNQTSMYLCASSLGGAGEKLFFGSGTQLSVL.

The chain couples TRBV7-2 to TRBJ2-3; 7 bases align to TRBD1. CDR3 length equals 16 residues. V shed 4 bases, J shed 0 bases, and the junction held 7 bases outside the gene matches. Germline V gene data show CDR1 as SGHTA and CDR2 as FQGNSA. This CDR3 reads CASSSPGQTSTDTQYF. The CDR3 DNA sequence: TGTGCCAGCAGCTCACCGGGACAGACAAGCACAGATACGCAGTATTTT.

A single count supports this clone. The V call is TRBV2, the J call TRBJ2-7; 14 positions match TRBD2. V trimming: 8 bases; J trimming: 4 bases; junction bases outside the gene matches: 10. The CDR3 is made up of 16 amino acids. CDR1 and CDR2 (germline): SNHLY, FYNNEI. Written as DNA, the CDR3 is TGTGCCAGCCGAATCTATGGGACTAGCGGGAGTTACGAGCAGTACTTC. Amino acid sequence: CASRIYGTSGSYEQYF.

The chain combines TRBV7-6 with TRBJ2-1; 10 bases fit TRBD2. Germline trimming cut 6 bases from V and 8 bases from J; bases unmatched to any gene: 10. The CDR3 has 15 residues. Germline V gives CDR1 SGHVS, CDR2 FNYEAQ. The CDR3 DNA reads TGTGCCAGCAGTATTAGCGGGGGGTTATTGGATGAGCAGTTCTTC. Translating gives CASSISGGLLDEQFF. The variable domain in full, with the rest retrieved from reference TRBV7-6 and TRBJ2-1, is GAGVSQSPRYKVTKRGQDVALRCDPISGHVSLYWYRQALGQGPEFLTYFNYEAQQDKSGLPNDRFSAERPEGSISTLTIQRTEQRDSAMYRCASSISGGLLDEQFFGPGTRLTVL.

V usage is TRBV5-1 and J usage is TRBJ2-1; unclear D gene. The CDR3 spans 12 residues. Trimming removed 0 bases from V and 9 bases from J, with 7 bases in between. Germline values: CDR1 SGHRS, CDR2 YFSETQ. The CDR3 sequence is CASSLVLGEQFF. The CDR3 DNA reads as TGCGCCAGCAGCTTGGTGCTAGGTGAGCAGTTCTTC.

The CDR3 region has the DNA TGTGCCAGCAGCCAAACGGGTGCAGGGCCAAATCAGCCCCAGCATTTT. It encodes CASSQTGAGPNQPQHF. The gene calls are TRBV4-2 and TRBJ1-5, with D possibly TRBD1 on 5 matching bases. Germline-derived CDR1 and CDR2 are LGHNA and YNFKEQ. Between the trimmed V and J ends, which lost 2 bases and 4 bases, there was a span of 15 bases. This CDR3 region has 16 residues.

This rearrangement joins TRBV7-2 to TRBJ2-7, with D unclear. The CDR3 is 13 amino acids. Germline V gene lookup returns CDR1 SGHTA and CDR2 FQGNSA. The V gene lost 3 bases and the J gene lost 1 base, with 7 bases spanning the gap. This chain's CDR3 is CASSFGRSYEQYF. The DNA of the CDR3 is TGTGCCAGCAGCTTCGGACGGTCCTACGAGCAGTACTTC.

CDR3 DNA sequence: TGTGCCAGCAGCACCGGGACTAGCGGTGCCTACAATGAGCAGTTCTTC. This translates into CASSTGTSGAYNEQFF. V and J are TRBV5-4 and TRBJ2-1, with 11 bases that match TRBD2. The CDR3 runs to 16 residues. V lost 4 bases to trimming and J lost 2 bases; unmatched junction nucleotides: 5. Germline assignment: CDR1 SGHNT and CDR2 YYREEE (reference sequence).

The V gene is TRBV3-1 (or the pseudogene TRBV3-2), the J gene TRBJ1-1, with D possibly being TRBD1 (5 bases). Trimming shortened V by 1 base and J by 0 bases, and 9 bases separated the two germline ends. Germline values: CDR1 LGHDT, CDR2 YNNKEL (reference sequence). The CDR3 spans 15 residues. This chain's CDR3 is CASSQVGGLNTEAFF. DNA for the CDR3: TGTGCCAGCAGCCAAGTCGGGGGGTTGAACACTGAAGCTTTCTTT.

V and J are TRBV6-5 and TRBJ2-3, with D unclear. CDR3 length: 11 residues. V dropped 2 bases and J dropped 6 bases, with 3 bases sitting between them. The V gene's germline CDR1 is MNHEY and CDR2 SVGAGI. The CDR3 DNA reads TGTGCCAGCAGTTACGCCGATACGCAGTATTTT. Amino acids: CASSYADTQYF.

This chain connects TRBV5-4 to TRBJ2-7; D may be TRBD2 (6 bases). The ends were cut back, 3 bases at V and 4 bases at J, with 14 bases in the middle. The CDR3 runs to 14 residues. Per germline, CDR1 SGHNT and CDR2 YYREEE (reference sequence). The CDR3 nucleotides are TGTGCCAGCAGCTCCCGGGACTGGCCGTACGAGCAGTACTTC. Protein product: CASSSRDWPYEQYF.

V and J are TRBV4-1 and TRBJ2-1; TRBD2 matches at 10 bases. Germline CDR1 MGHRA, CDR2 YSYEKL. This CDR3 comprises 16 residues. V lost 4 bases and J lost 6; bases outside the gene matches: 9. The CDR3 here is CASSPLGSGGANEQFF. The CDR3 DNA sequence: TGCGCCAGCAGCCCCCTCGGAAGCGGGGGGGCCAATGAGCAGTTCTTC.

The chain carries TRBV12-2 and TRBJ1-1; TRBD1, the table's D call, lacks a check against the DNA. TRBV12-2 is recorded as a pseudogene. The CDR3 extends over 18 amino acids. Written as DNA, the CDR3 is TGTGCAAGTCGCTTAGGGGGTCAGGGGGCTTTTGAAGTCGCTGAAGCTTTCTTT. Translation: CASRLGGQGAFEVAEAFF.

Here the CDR3 DNA reads TGCGCCAGCAGCCAAGTGACAGCCACTAATGAAAAACTGTTTTTT. Translation gives CASSQVTATNEKLFF. V gene TRBV4-1 combines with J gene TRBJ1-4; tentatively, D is TRBD1 (5 bases). Between the trimmed V and J ends, which lost 1 base and 2 bases, there was a span of 8 bases. The CDR3 runs to 15 residues. Germline assignment: CDR1 MGHRA and CDR2 YSYEKL.